A single sample gave rise to the 16 T cell receptor beta chains below, sequenced in a study of blood T cell repertoires in COVID-19. Sequenced by immunoSEQ multiplex PCR; TCRdb stores in-frame clones only, minus some. The data show over 55,000 clones, around 79% seen once. The sequenced sample consisted of peripheral blood. Receptors were obtained from a woman in her seventies with acute or convalescent COVID-19.

The V and J genes are TRBV24-1 and TRBJ2-2; no reliable D call. CDR1 is KGHDR and CDR2 is SFDVKD in the germline V gene. There are 13 residues in the CDR3. Trimming left V 10 bases short and J 3 bases short, with 11 bases between. CDR3 region: CATNAGDTGELFF. The CDR3, as DNA: TGTGCCACGAATGCCGGAGACACCGGGGAGCTGTTTTTT.

The chain carries TRBV7-9 and TRBJ2-5; TRBD1 matches at 8 bases. The germline V gene encodes CDR1 SEHNR and CDR2 FQNEAQ (reference sequence). Unmatched junction bases numbered 11, after V lost 6 bases and J lost 2 bases. The CDR3 length is 16 residues. The CDR3 bases are TGTGCCAGCAGTCCATATGGCAGGGGGCGGCAAGAGACCCAGTACTTC. Translation: CASSPYGRGRQETQYF.

CDR3 amino acids: CASRGQISGNTIYF. The CDR3 coding sequence is TGTGCCAGCAGAGGACAGATCTCTGGAAACACCATATATTTT. The chain has TRBV2 and TRBJ1-3, with D perhaps TRBD1 (6 bases). Germline-derived CDR1 and CDR2 are SNHLY and FYNNEI. The CDR3 totals 14 residues. V was shortened by 6 bases and J by 0 bases, with 9 bases between the two germline ends.

The chain combines TRBV2 with TRBJ1-5, with D unresolved. CDR3 size: 15 residues. Per germline, CDR1 SNHLY and CDR2 FYNNEI. Between the trimmed V and J ends, which lost 4 bases and 4 bases, there was a span of 14 bases. CDR3 DNA sequence: TGTGCCAGCAGTGCCCGGCAGGCCCTAAATCAGCCCCAGCATTTT. It specifies CASSARQALNQPQHF.

V usage is TRBV5-6 and J usage is TRBJ1-2; D might be TRBD1 (5 bases). Germline lookup yields CDR1 SGHDT and CDR2 YYEEEE. The CDR3 contains 14 residues. Trimming shortened V by 4 bases and J by 4 bases, and 14 bases separated the two germline ends. CDR3 sequence (DNA): TGTGCCAGCAGCCCATGGGACTCCATCTATGGCTACACCTTC. This sequence encodes CASSPWDSIYGYTF. Full variable domain (rest looked up from reference TRBV5-6 and TRBJ1-2): DAGVTQSPTHLIKTRGQQVTLRCSPKSGHDTVSWYQQALGQGPQFIFQYYEEEERQRGNFPDRFSGHQFPNYSSELNVNALLLGDSALYLCASSPWDSIYGYTFGSGTRLTVV.

The rearrangement links TRBV3-1 (or the pseudogene TRBV3-2) to TRBJ2-5; a weak D match, TRBD2 (7 bases). This CDR3 has 15 amino acids. V was cut by 4 bases and J by 5 bases, with 17 bases left in between. CDR1 and CDR2 (germline): LGHDT, YNNKEL (reference sequence). CDR3 amino acids: CASSPEGGAGETQYF. For the CDR3, the DNA is TGTGCCAGCAGCCCCGAAGGGGGGGCAGGGGAGACCCAGTACTTC.

J is TRBJ1-3 and V is TRBV10-3; possibly TRBD1 for D (5 bases). CDR3 length: 15 amino acids. The germline V gene encodes CDR1 ENHRY and CDR2 SYGVKD. V was shortened by 4 bases and J by 0 bases, with 10 bases between the two germline ends. The CDR3 nucleotides are TGTGCCATCAGTGCTCCTAGGGGCTCTGGAAACACCATATATTTT. It codes for CAISAPRGSGNTIYF.

This chain connects TRBV7-2 to TRBJ1-1; 7 bases fit TRBD1. Germline lookup yields CDR1 SGHTA and CDR2 FQGNSA. V was clipped by 5 bases and J by 0 bases; unmatched bases: 9. The CDR3 sequence is 16 residues long. In DNA form, the CDR3 reads TGTGCCAGCAGCCGGGACAGCCTACAGGTGAACACTGAAGCTTTCTTT. Translating gives CASSRDSLQVNTEAFF.

The genes are TRBV28 and TRBJ1-3; weak D call: TRBD1 (5 bases). Germline values: CDR1 MDHEN, CDR2 SYDVKM. CDR3 size: 16 residues. Deletions cut 5 bases from V and 0 bases from J, with 14 bases between. The CDR3: CASSLPRQISGNTIYF. In nucleotides, the CDR3 is TGTGCCAGCAGTCTTCCTAGACAGATCTCTGGAAACACCATATATTTT. Full variable domain (outside the CDR3, taken from reference TRBV28 and TRBJ1-3): DVKVTQSSRYLVKRTGEKVFLECVQDMDHENMFWYRQDPGLGLRLIYFSYDVKMKEKGDIPEGYSVSREKKERFSLILESASTNQTSMYLCASSLPRQISGNTIYFGEGSWLTVV.

V gene TRBV20-1 combines with J gene TRBJ2-1, with D perhaps matching TRBD1 (5 bases). The CDR3 is 14 amino acids. From germline, CDR1 is DFQATT and CDR2 SNEGSKA (reference sequence). V was shortened by 3 bases and J by 9 bases, with 18 bases between the two germline ends. CDR3: CSASPVTGFREQFF. The CDR3, as DNA: TGCAGTGCTAGTCCCGTTACAGGTTTTCGTGAGCAGTTCTTC.

The chain carries TRBV5-6 and TRBJ1-1; D may be TRBD1 (6 bases). CDR1 is SGHDT, CDR2 YYEEEE, per germline. With 3 bases removed from V and 3 bases from J, the gap between germline ends came to 18 bases. The CDR3 is made up of 16 amino acids. In nucleotides, the CDR3 is TGTGCCAGCAGCTGGGGGGCAAAGGGAGGGGACACTGAAGCTTTCTTT. The encoded protein is CASSWGAKGGDTEAFF.

A few counts support this clone. The CDR3 nucleotides read TGTGCCAGCAGCTTTCCGGGACAGGGGGCTCATGAGCAGTTCTTC. It translates to CASSFPGQGAHEQFF. The rearrangement uses TRBV7-2 and TRBJ2-1; 12 bases match TRBD1. CDR1 and CDR2 (germline): SGHTA, FQGNSA. The CDR3 loop spans 15 amino acids. Trimming at V came to 3 bases and at J to 8 bases, leaving 5 bases not matched to a gene. The full variable domain, with the rest looked up from reference TRBV7-2 and TRBJ2-1, is GAGVSQSPSNKVTEKGKDVELRCDPISGHTALYWYRQSLGQGLEFLIYFQGNSAPDKSGLPSDRFSAERTGGSVSTLTIQRTQQEDSAVYLCASSFPGQGAHEQFFGPGTRLTVL.

The chain combines TRBV19 with TRBJ1-1; D possibly corresponds to TRBD1 (5 bases). Germline loops: CDR1 LNHDA, CDR2 SQIVND (reference sequence). Trimming removed 1 base at V and 6 bases at J, with 9 bases between. This CDR3 contains 13 residues. CDR3 protein: CASSIGRGPEAFF. The CDR3 coding sequence is TGTGCCAGTAGTATAGGAAGGGGCCCTGAAGCTTTCTTT.

V and J are TRBV5-5 and TRBJ1-2; 10 bases are shared with TRBD1. There are 16 residues in the CDR3. The germline V gene encodes CDR1 SGHKS and CDR2 YYEKEE (reference sequence). J gave up 5 bases and V 4 bases, and 11 bases lay outside the gene matches. The CDR3 DNA reads as TGTGCCAGCAGCCTGGGACAGGGGACGGGTGGGTATGGCTACACCTTC. Translating gives CASSLGQGTGGYGYTF.

CDR3 coding DNA: TGTGCCAGCAGTTCCGACAGGGAGCTGTTTTTT. It encodes CASSSDRELFF. The chain couples TRBV28 to TRBJ2-2; unclear D gene. The CDR3 is made up of 11 amino acids. The V end lost 4 bases, the J end lost 9 bases, and 6 bases lay between the germline ends. Germline V gene data show CDR1 as MDHEN and CDR2 as SYDVKM.

The rearrangement links TRBV5-6 to TRBJ1-2, with 7 bases that match TRBD1. The CDR3 runs 14 residues. Germline V CDR1 and CDR2: SGHDT, YYEEEE. The ends lost 4 bases at V and 3 bases at J; junction bases unmatched: 6. DNA of the CDR3: TGTGCCAGCAGCCAGGAGGGGACAGACTATGGCTACACCTTC. Encoded protein: CASSQEGTDYGYTF. Supplemented by reference TRBV5-6 and TRBJ1-2, the full variable domain reads DAGVTQSPTHLIKTRGQQVTLRCSPKSGHDTVSWYQQALGQGPQFIFQYYEEEERQRGNFPDRFSGHQFPNYSSELNVNALLLGDSALYLCASSQEGTDYGYTFGSGTRLTVV.